This T cell receptor (beta chain) came from a study of spatial heterogeneity in lung cancer. In the study overall: The study consistently detected more beta-chain than alpha-chain sequences.

Noted time point: sample taken at primary tumor resection. Samples were donated by 72 untreated early-stage non-small cell lung cancer patients. The input material, whole RNA from tumor, nontumor lung or frozen PBMC, was sequenced unsorted. In this sample, this clonotype turned up many times. Individual TCR cDNA molecules each bore their own unique molecular identifier. Via MiXCR, TCRdb re-called the 5' RACE reads, giving one row per CDR3 protein. The sample contains approximately 49,000 distinct CDR3 sequences, roughly 5% of which appear only once. From germline, CDR1 is ENHRY and CDR2 SYGVKD. Trimming took 2 bases from V and 0 from J; bases not matched to a gene: 10. This CDR3 is 18 amino acids long.

Source: PBMCs, taken at surgery. This receptor was obtained from a male donor with early-stage non-small cell lung cancer. The chain combines TRBV10-3 with TRBJ2-7, with 10 bases identical to TRBD2. CDR3 amino acids: CAISEILGLAESSYEQYF. The CDR3 bases are TGTGCCATCAGTGAGATCTTAGGACTAGCGGAGAGCTCCTACGAGCAGTACTTC.